These 3 T cell receptor beta chains share one sample of origin, sequenced in a study of T cell changes during pregnancy in multiple sclerosis. The assay was immunoSEQ multiplex PCR, and TCRdb's table has in-frame clones only and misses some. The data contain about 31,000 clones, about 91% of them singletons. Specimen: CD8+ T cells from peripheral blood mononuclear cells, collected in the second trimester of pregnancy. These receptor sequences come from a female donor with multiple sclerosis, enrolled in a pregnancy study.

The rearrangement joins TRBV25-1 to TRBJ2-2; D unresolved. The CDR3 spans 18 residues. Germline assignment: CDR1 MGHDK and CDR2 SYGVNS. V was trimmed by 2 bases and J by 4 bases, leaving 20 bases between them. CDR3 nucleotides: TGTGCCAGCAGTGAAGATTTGGTAGACCCCTGGGCCACCGGGGAGCTGTTTTTT. Its translation: CASSEDLVDPWATGELFF. The variable domain in full, with the rest retrieved from reference TRBV25-1 and TRBJ2-2, is EADIYQTPRYLVIGTGKKITLECSQTMGHDKMYWYQQDPGMELHLIHYSYGVNSTEKGDLSSESTVSRIRTEHFPLTLESARPSHTSQYLCASSEDLVDPWATGELFFGEGSRLTVL.

The rearrangement uses TRBV5-6 and TRBJ1-2; the D gene is possibly TRBD1 (5 bases). V gave up 2 bases and J gave up 5 bases, with 7 bases separating them. The germline CDR1 and CDR2 sequences are SGHDT and YYEEEE. This CDR3 spans 12 amino acids. CDR3 loop: CASSFDRYGYTF. Here the CDR3 DNA reads TGTGCCAGCAGCTTTGACAGATATGGCTACACCTTC.

This clone is deemed medium-sized. The chain joins TRBV7-2 to TRBJ2-1; TRBD2 aligns across 10 bases. Germline V gives CDR1 SGHTA, CDR2 FQGNSA. The CDR3 covers 15 residues. Trimming removed 0 bases from V and 8 bases from J; junction bases left unmatched: 4. The CDR3 nucleotides read TGTGCCAGCAGCTTAGCAAGCGGGGGGGGCGATGAGCAGTTCTTC. Its translation is CASSLASGGGDEQFF.